These 7 T cell receptor beta chains share one sample of origin, sequenced in a study of cytomegalovirus exposure and HLA in healthy donors. The study ran its PCR with 60 Vbeta and 13 Jbeta primers. Produced via immunoSEQ multiplex PCR; TCRdb's table is partial and in-frame only. The sample consists of 95,000 to 100,000 clones, under 85% of them appearing once. The sample taken for sequencing was PBMCs. These receptors were taken from a man between 35 and 55 years old in good health and CMV-seronegative.

A word on this clone: The same CDR3 can be traced to other DNA sequences in this sample. The chain uses TRBV30 and TRBJ2-5; no reliable D call. The CDR3 is made up of 13 amino acids. The germline V gene has CDR1 GTSNPN and CDR2 SVGIG (reference sequence). Deletions cut 0 bases from V and 4 bases from J, with 9 bases between. Here the CDR3 DNA reads TGTGCCTGGAGTGTACGGGTGCGAGAGACCCAGTACTTC. Translating it yields CAWSVRVRETQYF.

The chain is built from TRBV2 and TRBJ2-5, with a possible D match to TRBD2 (6 bases). V gave up 2 bases and J gave up 5 bases, with 6 bases separating them. The CDR3 contains 12 residues. Germline-derived CDR1 and CDR2 are SNHLY and FYNNEI. The CDR3 DNA reads TGTGCCAGCAGTGAACGGGGGGAGACCCAGTACTTC. Translating gives CASSERGETQYF.

This clone was seen only once. The chain uses TRBV27 and TRBJ2-3; TRBD2 is a possible D gene (7 bases). CDR3 length equals 16 residues. Trimming cost V 6 bases and J 2 bases, with 18 bases left between them. In germline, CDR1 is MNHEY, CDR2 SMNVEV (reference sequence). In nucleotides, the CDR3 is TGTGCCAGCAGGGCGAGGGGGGGGTGGCCCACAGATACGCAGTATTTT. It codes for CASRARGGWPTDTQYF.

J is TRBJ2-3 and V is TRBV7-2; D uncertain. Germline V gene lookup returns CDR1 SGHTA and CDR2 FQGNSA. The CDR3 is made up of 11 amino acids. The V end lost 5 bases, the J end lost 7 bases, and 7 bases lay between the germline ends. In DNA, the CDR3 is TGTGCCAGCAGCCCTTCTAATACGCAGTATTTT. Amino acid sequence: CASSPSNTQYF.

The chain combines TRBV5-1 with TRBJ1-1; D may be TRBD1 (6 bases). The germline V gene encodes CDR1 SGHRS and CDR2 YFSETQ. The V and J ends lost 0 bases and 7 bases respectively, with 16 bases between them. The CDR3 extends over 15 amino acids. The CDR3 region is CASSLGRVGQSEAFF. CDR3 nucleotide sequence: TGCGCCAGCAGCTTGGGAAGGGTCGGACAGAGTGAAGCTTTCTTT.

This clone has only one observation. The chain couples TRBV5-6 to TRBJ2-7, with 11 bases lining up with TRBD1. Germline V lookup: CDR1 SGHDT, CDR2 YYEEEE. The CDR3 length is 18 residues. With 2 bases clipped from V and 3 bases from J, the junction kept 13 bases outside the gene matches. CDR3 in DNA: TGTGCCAGCAGCTTATATTTAGGACAGGGGGCGAACTTCTACGAGCAGTACTTC. This encodes CASSLYLGQGANFYEQYF.

This clone was observed a handful of times. The rearrangement links TRBV19 to TRBJ2-4; the match to TRBD1 covers 7 bases. J lost 5 bases, V lost 4 bases, and 11 bases had no gene match. Germline assignment: CDR1 LNHDA and CDR2 SQIVND (reference sequence). The length of the CDR3 is 16 residues. The CDR3 nucleotides are TGTGCCAGTAGTAGTCGATCTGGGACAGTGCAAAACATTCAGTACTTC. Translation gives CASSSRSGTVQNIQYF.